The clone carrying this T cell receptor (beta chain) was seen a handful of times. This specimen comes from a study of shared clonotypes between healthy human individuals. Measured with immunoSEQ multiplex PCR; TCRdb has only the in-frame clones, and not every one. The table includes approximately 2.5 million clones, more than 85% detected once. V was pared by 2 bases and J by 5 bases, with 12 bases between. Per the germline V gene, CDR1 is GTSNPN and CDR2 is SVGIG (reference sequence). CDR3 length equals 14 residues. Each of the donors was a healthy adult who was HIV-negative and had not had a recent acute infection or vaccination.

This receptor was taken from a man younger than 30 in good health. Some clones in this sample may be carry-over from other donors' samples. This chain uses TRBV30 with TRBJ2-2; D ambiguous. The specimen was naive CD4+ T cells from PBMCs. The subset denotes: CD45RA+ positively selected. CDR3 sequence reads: CAWSLGLSTGELFF. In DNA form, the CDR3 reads TGTGCCTGGAGTCTTGGGTTATCGACCGGGGAGCTGTTTTTT.